This T cell receptor beta chain was recovered during a study of blood T cells in healthy people across ages. Together with a sample-barcoded 5' primer, a J-beta primer mix was included in a second PCR lasting roughly 6 to 12 cycles. Each CDR3 protein is one row after TCRdb ran MiXCR on the 5' RACE reads. Altogether about 830,000 distinct CDR3 sequences are present, over 45% being singletons, with the ten largest covering around 22%. This CDR3 is built from 12 residues. The germline V gene has CDR1 SQVTM and CDR2 ANQGSEA. The V and J ends lost 6 bases and 5 bases, in that order; junction bases with no gene match: 4. Isolation per sample recovered at least 7 million PBMCs.

The rearrangement uses TRBV29-1 and TRBJ2-7, with TRBD1 matching over 10 bases. This sequence was found in a man aged 25 to 40 in good health. Material: blood. The CDR3 DNA reads TGCAGCGTAAGACAGGGGGCGGACGAGCAGTACTTC. Translation gives CSVRQGADEQYF.